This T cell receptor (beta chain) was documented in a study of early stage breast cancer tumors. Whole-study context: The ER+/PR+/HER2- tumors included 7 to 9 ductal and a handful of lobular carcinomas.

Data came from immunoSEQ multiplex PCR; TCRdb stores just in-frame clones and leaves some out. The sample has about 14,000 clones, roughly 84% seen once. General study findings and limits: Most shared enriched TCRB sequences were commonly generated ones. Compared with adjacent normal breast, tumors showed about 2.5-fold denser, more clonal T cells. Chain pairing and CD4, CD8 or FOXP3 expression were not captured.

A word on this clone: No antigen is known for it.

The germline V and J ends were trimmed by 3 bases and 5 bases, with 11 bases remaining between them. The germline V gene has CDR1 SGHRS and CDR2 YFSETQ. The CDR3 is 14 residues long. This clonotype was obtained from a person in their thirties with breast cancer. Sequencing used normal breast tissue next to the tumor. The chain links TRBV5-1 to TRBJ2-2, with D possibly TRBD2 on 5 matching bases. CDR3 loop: CASSSTAGTGELFF. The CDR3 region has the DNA TGCGCCAGCAGCTCAACCGCGGGTACCGGGGAGCTGTTTTTT.